A selection of T cell receptor beta chains follows, all from one sample in a study of blood T cell repertoires in COVID-19. Clones were read by immunoSEQ multiplex PCR, and TCRdb kept only the in-frame ones, dropping some. The sample carries 200,000 to 300,000 clones, about 85% recorded once. The sample comprised peripheral blood. The receptors derive from a man in his sixties who had recovered from COVID-19. Each CDR3 is given with its conserved first and last residue. The D gene is left open where the match is weak. Only part of the rows carry a size: once, few, many, or a class if the clone is expanded.

j_call v_call clone_size d_call cdr3_aa cdr3_nt
TRBJ1-1 TRBV18 - - CASSGTGGITEAFF TGTGCCAGCTCAGGCACGGGGGGAATCACTGAAGCTTTCTTT
TRBJ1-4 TRBV7-9 - TRBD1 CASSLTGEGAEKLFF TGTGCCAGCAGCTTAACAGGGGAAGGAGCTGAAAAACTGTTTTTT
TRBJ2-7 TRBV11-2 once - CASSLNRGEQYF TGTGCCAGCAGCTTAAATCGGGGCGAGCAGTACTTC
TRBJ2-2 TRBV6-5 - - CASQDGLRITGELFF TGTGCCAGCCAAGATGGGCTAAGAATCACCGGGGAGCTGTTTTTT
TRBJ1-2 TRBV6-5 - - CASSPQGEGGYTF TGTGCCAGCAGTCCACAGGGTGAAGGGGGCTACACCTTC
TRBJ2-3 TRBV11-2 - - CASSLVSVADTQYF TGTGCCAGCAGCCTCGTGAGTGTTGCAGATACGCAGTATTTT
TRBJ1-5 TRBV3-1/TRBV3-2 - TRBD1 CASSQGGQVGNQPQHF TGTGCCAGCAGCCAAGGGGGACAGGTGGGTAATCAGCCCCAGCATTTT
TRBJ1-3 TRBV19 - - CASKARGSDTIYF TGTGCCAGTAAGGCCCGAGGGTCGGACACCATATATTTT
TRBJ1-2 TRBV5-5 - TRBD1 CASSRDSGNYGYTF TGTGCCAGCAGCAGGGACAGTGGAAACTATGGCTACACCTTC
TRBJ1-6 TRBV11-2 - - CASSLNSPTRSYNSPLHF TGTGCCAGCAGCTTAAACAGCCCTACACGATCCTATAATTCACCCCTCCACTTT
TRBJ1-2 TRBV5-4 - TRBD1 CASSEGTGLYGYTF TGTGCCAGCAGCGAGGGGACAGGACTTTATGGCTACACCTTC
TRBJ2-1 TRBV7-9 - TRBD2 CASSLGAGGPGNEQFF TGTGCCAGCAGCTTAGGAGCGGGGGGCCCGGGGAATGAGCAGTTCTTC
TRBJ1-1 TRBV3-1/TRBV3-2 - - CASTQRDRDTEAFF TGTGCCAGCACACAGCGGGACCGAGACACTGAAGCTTTCTTT
TRBJ1-4 TRBV7-9 - TRBD1 CASSKPGQGAREKLFF TGTGCCAGCAGTAAACCGGGACAGGGGGCGAGGGAAAAACTGTTTTTT
TRBJ2-1 TRBV24-1 - TRBD1 CATSDYPGTGGAGNEQFF TGTGCCACCAGTGACTACCCCGGGACAGGGGGCGCAGGAAATGAGCAGTTCTTC
TRBJ1-1 TRBV6-1 - - CASSEVRGLSTNTEAFF TGTGCCAGCAGTGAAGTTAGGGGCCTTTCAACAAACACTGAAGCTTTCTTT
TRBJ1-5 TRBV7-6 few TRBD1 CASSSTGGWSNQPQHF TGTGCCAGCAGCTCAACAGGGGGTTGGAGCAATCAGCCCCAGCATTTT
TRBJ2-2 TRBV18 - - CASSRLANTGELFF TGTGCCAGCTCACGACTGGCGAACACCGGGGAGCTGTTTTTT
TRBJ1-2 TRBV5-5 - - CASSSEGSYTF TGTGCCAGCAGCTCGGAGGGTTCATACACCTTC
TRBJ1-1 TRBV10-1 - - CASSRQMRNPEAFF TGCGCCAGCAGTCGTCAGATGAGGAACCCTGAAGCTTTCTTT
TRBJ1-1 TRBV6-6 - - CASSYAGESTWGFF TGTGCCAGCAGTTACGCAGGGGAGTCGACGTGGGGTTTCTTT
TRBJ1-4 TRBV18 once TRBD1 CASSPQGQANEKLFF TGTGCCAGCTCACCTCAAGGACAGGCTAATGAAAAACTGTTTTTT
TRBJ1-1 TRBV10-3 - TRBD1 CAISEPYRQGGFTEAFF TGTGCCATCAGTGAACCCTACAGACAGGGGGGTTTCACTGAAGCTTTCTTT
TRBJ2-7 TRBV5-6 - TRBD2 CASSLGGTSSYEQYF TGTGCCAGCAGCTTGGGGGGGACTAGCTCCTACGAGCAGTACTTC
TRBJ1-2 TRBV2 - - CASDRQRGDYGYTF TGTGCCAGCGATCGACAGCGAGGCGACTATGGCTACACCTTC
TRBJ1-3 TRBV19 - - CASTGRSSGNTIYF TGTGCCAGTACTGGCAGAAGCTCTGGAAACACCATATATTTT
TRBJ2-3 TRBV5-1 - - CASSLREADTQYF TGCGCCAGCAGCTTGCGGGAAGCAGATACGCAGTATTTT
TRBJ2-6 TRBV5-1 - TRBD1 CASSPDRAGANVLTF TGCGCCAGCAGCCCCGACAGGGCCGGGGCCAACGTCCTGACTTTC
TRBJ1-3 TRBV29-1 - - CSVIGAGNTIYF TGCAGCGTTATAGGGGCCGGAAACACCATATATTTT
TRBJ2-1 TRBV19 - TRBD2 CASSERGSSYNEQFF TGTGCCAGTAGCGAGCGGGGGAGCTCCTACAATGAGCAGTTCTTC
TRBJ2-1 TRBV18 - TRBD1 CASSPAGTGLKNEQFF TGTGCCAGCTCACCTGCCGGGACAGGGCTGAAGAATGAGCAGTTCTTC
TRBJ2-1 TRBV11-2 few TRBD2 CASSSQRGGLANEQFF TGTGCCAGCAGCTCACAGCGGGGGGGCCTGGCGAATGAGCAGTTCTTC
TRBJ2-7 TRBV3-1/TRBV3-2 - - CASSRSGGTSYEQYF TGTGCCAGCAGCCGGTCCGGAGGAACCTCCTACGAGCAGTACTTC